The 9 T cell receptor beta chains below all came from one sample that was sequenced in a study of T-cell reconstitution after alpha-beta-depleted transplantation in children. Study-wide points: From newly produced T cells came most of the T-cell counts and diversity one year after transplant.

TCRbeta library preparation incorporated unique molecular identifiers. TCRdb recomputed calls from the PCR reads with MiXCR, one row per CDR3 protein. The sample lists approximately 300,000 distinct CDR3 sequences, roughly 8.2% occurring once. These receptors have no known antigen. The sample was peripheral blood, taken 360 days after TCRalphabeta/CD19-depleted stem cell transplant. Receptor source: a female patient aged 2 to 10 who had a stem cell transplant for Fanconi anemia, so the T cells may come from the graft donor.

This clonotype was recorded many times. This chain's CDR3 is CSARRTGEVDTQYF. Written as DNA, the CDR3 is TGCAGTGCTAGACGCACAGGGGAAGTAGATACGCAGTATTTT. This chain joins TRBV20-1 and TRBJ2-3; TRBD1 aligns across 7 bases. Unmatched junction bases numbered 7, after V lost 2 bases and J lost 5 bases. Looked up from germline, CDR1 is DFQATT and CDR2 is SNEGSKA (reference sequence). This CDR3 has 14 residues.

This clonotype was detected ten times or more. This chain links TRBV6-5 with TRBJ2-7; the D gene is possibly TRBD1 (6 bases). V was shortened by 6 bases and J by 2 bases, with 11 bases between the two germline ends. CDR1 and CDR2 (germline): MNHEY, SVGAGI. CDR3 length: 13 residues. CDR3 sequence (DNA): TGTGCCAGCAGCCGACAGGCCACCTACGAGCAGTACTTC. This gives the protein CASSRQATYEQYF.

This clonotype came up a few times. V and J are TRBV20-1 and TRBJ1-5, with D uncertain. Trimming left V 5 bases short and J 0 bases short, with 8 bases between. This CDR3 is built from 13 residues. CDR1 is DFQATT and CDR2 is SNEGSKA in the germline V gene (reference sequence). DNA of the CDR3: TGCAGTGCTGTAGGGAATAGCAATCAGCCCCAGCATTTT. Protein sequence: CSAVGNSNQPQHF.

This clonotype has at least ten counts. The rearrangement links TRBV20-1 to TRBJ2-1; 7 nucleotides line up with TRBD2. The germline V gene has CDR1 DFQATT and CDR2 SNEGSKA (reference sequence). With V trimmed by 2 bases and J by 3 bases, 7 bases remained unmatched. This CDR3 comprises 15 residues. As DNA, the CDR3 is TGCAGTGCTAGATCCAGCGGGATTGACTACAATGAGCAGTTCTTC. Translated, it gives CSARSSGIDYNEQFF.

This clonotype appeared many times. The chain recombines TRBV20-1 with TRBJ2-3; possibly TRBD1 for D (6 bases). Germline assignment: CDR1 DFQATT and CDR2 SNEGSKA (reference sequence). Trimming left V 6 bases short and J 2 bases short, with 9 bases between. This CDR3 contains 12 residues. The CDR3 is CSAQGNTDTQYF. The CDR3 DNA reads as TGCAGTGCACAGGGTAACACAGATACGCAGTATTTT.

There are a few counts of this clonotype. The chain joins TRBV27 to TRBJ2-1; the match to TRBD1 covers 7 bases. The ends lost 5 bases at V and 5 bases at J; junction bases unmatched: 12. Germline CDR1 MNHEY, CDR2 SMNVEV (reference sequence). There are 16 residues in the CDR3. The DNA for the CDR3 is TGTGCCAGCAGTACCCTCGACAGGGCCCAACACAATGAGCAGTTCTTC. It encodes CASSTLDRAQHNEQFF.

The chain links TRBV28 to TRBJ2-1; D unclear. Trimming cost V 6 bases and J 5 bases, with 17 bases left between them. The CDR3 spans 15 residues. Germline V gene data show CDR1 as MDHEN and CDR2 as SYDVKM. The CDR3 coding sequence is TGTGCCAGCAGCTTAGTCCCCCCCCGGGACAATGAGCAGTTCTTC. The encoded protein is CASSLVPPRDNEQFF. Supplemented by reference TRBV28 and TRBJ2-1, the full variable domain reads DVKVTQSSRYLVKRTGEKVFLECVQDMDHENMFWYRQDPGLGLRLIYFSYDVKMKEKGDIPEGYSVSREKKERFSLILESASTNQTSMYLCASSLVPPRDNEQFFGPGTRLTVL.

Only a few counts were recorded for this clonotype. The genes are TRBV7-9 and TRBJ2-5; a weak D match, TRBD2 (5 bases). V was trimmed by 5 bases and J by 5 bases, leaving 9 bases between them. Germline-derived CDR1 and CDR2 are SEHNR and FQNEAQ (reference sequence). This CDR3 comprises 12 residues. The CDR3 sequence is CASSLLAETQYF. CDR3 nucleotide sequence: TGTGCCAGCAGCCTCCTAGCTGAGACCCAGTACTTC.

The chain links TRBV9 to TRBJ2-7, with 15 nucleotides matching TRBD2. Germline CDR1 reads SGDLS; CDR2 reads YYNGEE. CDR3 size: 12 residues. CDR3 DNA sequence: TGTGCCAGCAGCGGCAGGACTAGCGGGGGGGGCGTC. This translates into CASSGRTSGGGV.